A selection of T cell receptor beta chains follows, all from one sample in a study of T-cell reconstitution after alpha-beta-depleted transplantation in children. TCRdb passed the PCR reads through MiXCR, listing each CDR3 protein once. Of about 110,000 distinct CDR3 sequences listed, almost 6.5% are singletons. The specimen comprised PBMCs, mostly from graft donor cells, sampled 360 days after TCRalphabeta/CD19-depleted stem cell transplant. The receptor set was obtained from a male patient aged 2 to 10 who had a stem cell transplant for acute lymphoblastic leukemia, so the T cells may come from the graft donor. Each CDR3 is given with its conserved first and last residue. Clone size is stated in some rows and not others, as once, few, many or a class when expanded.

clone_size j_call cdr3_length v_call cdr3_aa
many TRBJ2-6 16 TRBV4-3 CASSQRQSLVANVLTF
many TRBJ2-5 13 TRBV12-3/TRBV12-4 CASSFREGRTQYF
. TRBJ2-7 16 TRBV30 CAWSTDRGFSSYEQYF
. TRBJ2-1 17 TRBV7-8 CASSLILALSSYNEQFF
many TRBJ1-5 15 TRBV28 CASSDLRDNNQPQHF
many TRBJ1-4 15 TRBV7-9 CASSSIQGASEKLFF
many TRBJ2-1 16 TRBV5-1 CASSLARTSYNNEQFF
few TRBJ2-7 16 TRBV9 CASSVGWGGRSYEQYF
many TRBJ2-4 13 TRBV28 CASSLVEGNIQYF
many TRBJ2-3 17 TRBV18 CASSPPSLAVITDTQYF
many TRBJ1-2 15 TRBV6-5 CASSYSLDRVYGYTF
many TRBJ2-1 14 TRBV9 CASSVGLAEHEQFF
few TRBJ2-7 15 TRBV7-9 CASTRGGTASYEQYF
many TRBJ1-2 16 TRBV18 CASSPSRGEDNYGYTF
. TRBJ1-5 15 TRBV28 CASRTRRPPDQPQHF
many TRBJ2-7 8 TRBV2 CASGEQYF